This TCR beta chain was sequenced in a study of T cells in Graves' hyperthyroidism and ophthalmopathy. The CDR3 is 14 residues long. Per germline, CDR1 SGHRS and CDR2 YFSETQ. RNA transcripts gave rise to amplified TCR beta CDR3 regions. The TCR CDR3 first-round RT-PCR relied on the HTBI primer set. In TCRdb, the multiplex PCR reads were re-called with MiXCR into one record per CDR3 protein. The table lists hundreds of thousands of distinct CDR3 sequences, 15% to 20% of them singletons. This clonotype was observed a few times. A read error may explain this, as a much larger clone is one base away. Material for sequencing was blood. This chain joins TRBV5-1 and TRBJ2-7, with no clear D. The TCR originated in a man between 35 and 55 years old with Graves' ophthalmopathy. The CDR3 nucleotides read TGCGCCAGCAGCTTGGACAGTACCATCTACAAGCAGTACTTC. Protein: CASSLDSTIYKQYF.